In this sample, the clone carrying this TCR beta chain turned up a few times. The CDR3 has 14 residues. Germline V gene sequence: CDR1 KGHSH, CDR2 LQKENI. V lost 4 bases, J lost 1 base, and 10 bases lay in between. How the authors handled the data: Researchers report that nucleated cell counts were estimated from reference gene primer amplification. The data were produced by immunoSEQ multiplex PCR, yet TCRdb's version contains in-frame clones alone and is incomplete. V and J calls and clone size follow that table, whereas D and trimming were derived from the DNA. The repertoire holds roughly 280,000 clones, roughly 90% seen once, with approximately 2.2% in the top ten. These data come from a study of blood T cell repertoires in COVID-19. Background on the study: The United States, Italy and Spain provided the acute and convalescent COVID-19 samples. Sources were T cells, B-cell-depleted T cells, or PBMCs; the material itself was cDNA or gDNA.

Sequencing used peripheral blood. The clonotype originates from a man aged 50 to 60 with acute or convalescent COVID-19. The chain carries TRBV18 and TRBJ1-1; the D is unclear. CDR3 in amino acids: CASSLGVRNTEAFF. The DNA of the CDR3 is TGTGCCAGCTCACTCGGGGTTAGGAACACTGAAGCTTTCTTT.